This is a list of T cell receptor beta chains from one sample in a study of blood T cell repertoires in COVID-19. Sequencing used immunoSEQ multiplex PCR; TCRdb keeps in-frame clones, though not all of them. The sample records roughly 200,000 clones, around 85% being singletons. Source material: peripheral blood. Every receptor here comes from a man between 60 and 75 years old with acute or convalescent COVID-19. Each CDR3 is given with its conserved first and last residue. The D gene is left open where the match is weak.

NA,TRBJ2-1,TRBV27,CASSPTGETSYNEQFF,TGTGCCAGCAGTCCGACAGGTGAGACCTCCTACAATGAGCAGTTCTTC
TRBD2,TRBJ2-1,TRBV27,CASSSPGTSGRNEQFF,TGTGCCAGCAGTTCCCCCGGGACTAGCGGGAGGAATGAGCAGTTCTTC
TRBD1,TRBJ2-5,TRBV28,CASSFYPGQGMKTQYF,TGTGCCAGCAGTTTTTATCCGGGACAGGGCATGAAGACCCAGTACTTC
NA,TRBJ2-7,TRBV27,CASSRRDTTYEQYF,TGTGCCAGCAGTAGAAGGGACACCACCTACGAGCAGTACTTC
TRBD2,TRBJ2-3,TRBV7-3,CASSLRGDTDTQYF,TGTGCCAGCAGCTTGCGGGGGGACACAGATACGCAGTATTTT
NA,TRBJ2-6,TRBV5-6,CASSLYRISSGANVLTF,TGTGCCAGCAGCCTGTACAGGATATCCTCTGGGGCCAACGTCCTGACTTTC
TRBD2,TRBJ2-2,TRBV28,CASSWGGGNTGELFF,TGTGCCAGCAGCTGGGGCGGGGGTAACACCGGGGAGCTGTTTTTT
TRBD2,TRBJ2-1,TRBV6-5,CASRNPSGGNNEQFF,TGTGCCAGCAGAAATCCTAGCGGGGGGAACAATGAGCAGTTCTTC
TRBD1,TRBJ2-1,TRBV28,CASRGGGTGGYNEQFF,TGTGCCAGCAGGGGCGGGGGGACAGGGGGCTACAATGAGCAGTTCTTC
NA,TRBJ2-1,TRBV19,CASSIQAYQLGNEQFF,TGTGCCAGTAGTATTCAGGCATATCAACTCGGAAATGAGCAGTTCTTC
TRBD1,TRBJ1-5,TRBV2,CASSRDRNNQPQHF,TGTGCCAGCAGTAGGGACAGAAATAATCAGCCCCAGCATTTT
TRBD1,TRBJ1-2,TRBV7-8,CASSPLPGQGKYGYTF,TGTGCCAGCAGCCCGTTGCCGGGACAGGGGAAGTATGGCTACACCTTC
NA,TRBJ1-1,TRBV27,CASQDQQGVGAFF,TGTGCCAGTCAAGACCAACAGGGAGTAGGCGCTTTCTTT
TRBD1,TRBJ1-5,TRBV6-5,CASTGEVGNQPQHF,TGTGCCAGTACAGGGGAGGTAGGCAATCAGCCCCAGCATTTT
NA,TRBJ1-2,TRBV5-4,CASSLVGQMDTF,TGTGCCAGCAGCTTGGTGGGCCAGATGGACACCTTC
TRBD2,TRBJ2-1,TRBV27,CASSLRGGYNEQFF,TGTGCCAGCAGTTTACGGGGGGGCTACAATGAGCAGTTCTTC